This T cell receptor (beta chain) originates from a study of cytomegalovirus exposure and HLA in healthy donors. The primer mix had 60 Vbeta and 13 Jbeta primers. Measured with immunoSEQ multiplex PCR; TCRdb has only the in-frame clones, and not every one. The table records some 200,000 clones, 77% of them present only once. The CDR3 is 14 amino acids. Germline values: CDR1 SGHTA, CDR2 FQGTGA. Trimming shortened V by 5 bases and J by 5 bases, and 13 bases separated the two germline ends. This receptor was obtained from a female donor in good health and CMV-seronegative. What was sequenced was PBMCs. The rearrangement links TRBV7-3 to TRBJ2-1; D may be TRBD1 (5 bases). The CDR3 DNA sequence: TGTGCCAGCAGCCTATCAGGGTCCAACAATGAGCAGTTCTTC. Protein: CASSLSGSNNEQFF.